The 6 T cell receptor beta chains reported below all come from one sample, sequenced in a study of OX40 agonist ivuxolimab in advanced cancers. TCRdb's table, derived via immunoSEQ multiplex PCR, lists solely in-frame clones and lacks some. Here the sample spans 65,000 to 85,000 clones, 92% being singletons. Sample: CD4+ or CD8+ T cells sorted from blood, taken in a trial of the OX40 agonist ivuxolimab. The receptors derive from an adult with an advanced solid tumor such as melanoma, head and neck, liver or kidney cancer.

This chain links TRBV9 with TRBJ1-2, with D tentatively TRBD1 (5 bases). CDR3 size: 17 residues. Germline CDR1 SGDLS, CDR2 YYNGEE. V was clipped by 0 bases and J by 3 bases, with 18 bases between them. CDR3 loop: CASSVDPRLGTDYGYTF. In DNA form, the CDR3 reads TGTGCCAGCAGCGTAGACCCTCGACTAGGGACGGACTATGGCTACACCTTC.

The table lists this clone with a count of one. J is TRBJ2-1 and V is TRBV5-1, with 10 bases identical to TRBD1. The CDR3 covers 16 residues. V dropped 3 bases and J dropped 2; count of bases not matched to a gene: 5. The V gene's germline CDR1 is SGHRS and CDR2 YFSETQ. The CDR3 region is CASSYDRGRTYNEQFF. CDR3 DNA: TGCGCCAGCAGCTACGACAGGGGGCGGACCTACAATGAGCAGTTCTTC. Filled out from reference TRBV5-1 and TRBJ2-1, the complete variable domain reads KAGVTQTPRYLIKTRGQQVTLSCSPISGHRSVSWYQQTPGQGLQFLFEYFSETQRNKGNFPGRFSGRQFSNSRSEMNVSTLELGDSALYLCASSYDRGRTYNEQFFGPGTRLTVL.

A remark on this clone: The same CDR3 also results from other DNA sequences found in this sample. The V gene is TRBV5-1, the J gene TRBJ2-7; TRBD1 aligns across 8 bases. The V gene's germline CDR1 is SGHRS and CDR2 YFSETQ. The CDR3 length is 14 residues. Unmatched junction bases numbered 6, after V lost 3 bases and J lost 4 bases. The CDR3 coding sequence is TGCGCCAGCAGCTCCGGGACAGGCCATTACGAGCAGTACTTC. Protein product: CASSSGTGHYEQYF.

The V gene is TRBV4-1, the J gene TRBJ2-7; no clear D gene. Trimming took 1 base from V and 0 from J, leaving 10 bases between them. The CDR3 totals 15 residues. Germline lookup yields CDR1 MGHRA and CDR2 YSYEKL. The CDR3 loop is CASSQGASYSYEQYF. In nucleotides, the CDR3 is TGCGCCAGCAGCCAAGGCGCCAGTTACTCCTACGAGCAGTACTTC.

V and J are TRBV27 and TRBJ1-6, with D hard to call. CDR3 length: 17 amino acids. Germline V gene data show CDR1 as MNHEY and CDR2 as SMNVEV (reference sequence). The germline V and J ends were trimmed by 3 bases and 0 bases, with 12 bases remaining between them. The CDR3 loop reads CASSFIPGSSYNSPLHF. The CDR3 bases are TGTGCCAGCAGTTTCATCCCCGGGAGCTCCTATAATTCACCCCTCCACTTT.

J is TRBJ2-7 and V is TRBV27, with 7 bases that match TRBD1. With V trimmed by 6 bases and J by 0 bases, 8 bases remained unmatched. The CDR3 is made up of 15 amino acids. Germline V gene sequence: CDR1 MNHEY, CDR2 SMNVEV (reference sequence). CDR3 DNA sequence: TGTGCCAGCAGCCTTCACAGGGGCCTCTCCTACGAGCAGTACTTC. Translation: CASSLHRGLSYEQYF.